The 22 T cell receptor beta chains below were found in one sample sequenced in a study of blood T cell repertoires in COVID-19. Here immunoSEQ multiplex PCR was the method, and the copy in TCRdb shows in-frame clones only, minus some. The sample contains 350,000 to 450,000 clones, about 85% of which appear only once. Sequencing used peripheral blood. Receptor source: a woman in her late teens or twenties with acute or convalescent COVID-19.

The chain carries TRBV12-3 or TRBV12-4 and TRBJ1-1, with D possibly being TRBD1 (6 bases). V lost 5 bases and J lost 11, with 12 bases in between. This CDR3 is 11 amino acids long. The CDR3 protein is CASSGRQAAFF. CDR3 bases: TGTGCCAGCAGTGGAAGACAGGCGGCTTTCTTT.

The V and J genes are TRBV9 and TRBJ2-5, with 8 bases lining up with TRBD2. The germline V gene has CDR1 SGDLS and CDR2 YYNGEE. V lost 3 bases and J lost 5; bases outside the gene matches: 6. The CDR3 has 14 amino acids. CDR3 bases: TGTGCCAGCAGCGCCAGCGGGGGCAGGGAGACCCAGTACTTC. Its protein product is CASSASGGRETQYF.

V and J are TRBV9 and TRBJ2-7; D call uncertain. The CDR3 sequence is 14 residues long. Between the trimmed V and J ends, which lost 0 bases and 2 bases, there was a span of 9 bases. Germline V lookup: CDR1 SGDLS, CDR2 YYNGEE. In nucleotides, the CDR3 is TGTGCCAGCAGCGTAGGTCAGGAACCCTACGAGCAGTACTTC. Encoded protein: CASSVGQEPYEQYF. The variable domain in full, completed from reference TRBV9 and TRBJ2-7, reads DSGVTQTPKHLITATGQRVTLRCSPRSGDLSVYWYQQSLDQGLQFLIQYYNGEERAKGNILERFSAQQFPDLHSELNLSSLELGDSALYFCASSVGQEPYEQYFGPGTRLTVT.

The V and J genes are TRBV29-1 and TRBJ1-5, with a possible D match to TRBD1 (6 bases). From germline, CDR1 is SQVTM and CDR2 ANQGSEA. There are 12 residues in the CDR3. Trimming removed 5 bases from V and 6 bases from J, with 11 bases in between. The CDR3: CSVRAQGQPQHF. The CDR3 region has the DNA TGCAGCGTTAGGGCACAGGGTCAGCCCCAGCATTTT.

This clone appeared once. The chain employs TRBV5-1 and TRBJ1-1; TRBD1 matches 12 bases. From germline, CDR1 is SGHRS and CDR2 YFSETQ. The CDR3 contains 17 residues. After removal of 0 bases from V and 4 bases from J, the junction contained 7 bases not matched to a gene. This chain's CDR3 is CASSLAVGQGASTEAFF. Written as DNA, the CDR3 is TGCGCCAGCAGCTTGGCGGTGGGACAGGGGGCGAGCACTGAAGCTTTCTTT.

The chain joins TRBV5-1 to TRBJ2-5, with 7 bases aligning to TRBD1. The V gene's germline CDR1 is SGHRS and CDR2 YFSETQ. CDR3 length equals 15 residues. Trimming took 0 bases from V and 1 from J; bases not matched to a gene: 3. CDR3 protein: CASSLETGPQETQYF. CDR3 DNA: TGCGCCAGCAGCTTGGAGACAGGGCCCCAAGAGACCCAGTACTTC.

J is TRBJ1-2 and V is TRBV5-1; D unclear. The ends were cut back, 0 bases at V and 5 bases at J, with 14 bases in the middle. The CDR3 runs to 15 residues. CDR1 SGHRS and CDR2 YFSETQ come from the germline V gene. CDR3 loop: CASSLGAGIDYGYTF. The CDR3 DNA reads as TGCGCCAGCAGCTTGGGTGCGGGGATAGATTATGGCTACACCTTC. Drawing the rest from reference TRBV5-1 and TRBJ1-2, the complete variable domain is KAGVTQTPRYLIKTRGQQVTLSCSPISGHRSVSWYQQTPGQGLQFLFEYFSETQRNKGNFPGRFSGRQFSNSRSEMNVSTLELGDSALYLCASSLGAGIDYGYTFGSGTRLTVV.

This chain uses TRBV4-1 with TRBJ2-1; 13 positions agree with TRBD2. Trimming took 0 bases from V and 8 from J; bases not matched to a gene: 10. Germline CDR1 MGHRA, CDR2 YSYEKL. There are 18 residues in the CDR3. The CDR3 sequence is CASSQDPPGTSGIDEQFF. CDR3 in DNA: TGCGCCAGCAGCCAAGATCCACCCGGGACTAGCGGGATAGATGAGCAGTTCTTC.

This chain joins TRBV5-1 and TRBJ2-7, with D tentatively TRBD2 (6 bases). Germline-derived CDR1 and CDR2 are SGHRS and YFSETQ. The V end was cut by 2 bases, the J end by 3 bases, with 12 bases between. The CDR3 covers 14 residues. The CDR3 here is CASSFSGDGYEQYF. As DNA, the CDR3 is TGCGCCAGCAGCTTCTCGGGAGACGGCTACGAGCAGTACTTC.

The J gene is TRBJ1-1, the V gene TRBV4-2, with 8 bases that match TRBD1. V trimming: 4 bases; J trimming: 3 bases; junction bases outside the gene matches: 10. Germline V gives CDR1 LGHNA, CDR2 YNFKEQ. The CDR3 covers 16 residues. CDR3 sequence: CASSPPDRERDTEAFF. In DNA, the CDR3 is TGTGCCAGCAGCCCACCGGACAGGGAACGGGACACTGAAGCTTTCTTT.

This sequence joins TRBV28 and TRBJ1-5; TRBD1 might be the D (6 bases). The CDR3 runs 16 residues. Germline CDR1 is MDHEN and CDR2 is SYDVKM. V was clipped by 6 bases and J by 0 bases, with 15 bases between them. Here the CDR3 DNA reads TGTGCCAGCAGCACAGACAGGCTCAATAGCAATCAGCCCCAGCATTTT. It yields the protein CASSTDRLNSNQPQHF.

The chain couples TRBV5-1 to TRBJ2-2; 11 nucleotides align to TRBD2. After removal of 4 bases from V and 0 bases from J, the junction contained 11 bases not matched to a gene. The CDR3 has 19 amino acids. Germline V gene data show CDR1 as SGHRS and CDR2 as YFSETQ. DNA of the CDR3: TGCGCCAGCAGCAGATCTCTAGCGGGGGGCCTTCCGAACACCGGGGAGCTGTTTTTT. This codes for CASSRSLAGGLPNTGELFF.

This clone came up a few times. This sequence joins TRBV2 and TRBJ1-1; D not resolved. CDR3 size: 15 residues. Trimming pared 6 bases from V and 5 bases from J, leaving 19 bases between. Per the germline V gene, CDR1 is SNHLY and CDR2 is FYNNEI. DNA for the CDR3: TGTGCCAGCAGCCCTCGGGGAGGACCCCGGACTGAAGCTTTCTTT. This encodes CASSPRGGPRTEAFF.

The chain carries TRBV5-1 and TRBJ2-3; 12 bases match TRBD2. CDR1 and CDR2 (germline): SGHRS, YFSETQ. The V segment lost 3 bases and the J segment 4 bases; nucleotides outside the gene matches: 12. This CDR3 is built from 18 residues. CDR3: CASSSILAGGQGADTQYF. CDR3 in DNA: TGCGCCAGCAGCTCCATACTAGCGGGAGGACAAGGCGCAGATACGCAGTATTTT.

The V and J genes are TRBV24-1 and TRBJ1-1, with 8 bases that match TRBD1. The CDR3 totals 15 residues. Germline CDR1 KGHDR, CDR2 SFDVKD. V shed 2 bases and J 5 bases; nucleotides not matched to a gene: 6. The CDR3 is CATSDSRTGRTEAFF. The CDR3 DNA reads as TGTGCCACCAGTGATTCCCGGACAGGGAGGACTGAAGCTTTCTTT.

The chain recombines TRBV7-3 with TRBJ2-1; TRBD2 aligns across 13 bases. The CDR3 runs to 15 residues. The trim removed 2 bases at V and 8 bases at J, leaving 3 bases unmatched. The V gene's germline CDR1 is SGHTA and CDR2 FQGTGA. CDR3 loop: CASSLSGLAGDEQFF. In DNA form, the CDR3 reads TGTGCCAGCAGCTTATCCGGACTAGCGGGGGATGAGCAGTTCTTC.

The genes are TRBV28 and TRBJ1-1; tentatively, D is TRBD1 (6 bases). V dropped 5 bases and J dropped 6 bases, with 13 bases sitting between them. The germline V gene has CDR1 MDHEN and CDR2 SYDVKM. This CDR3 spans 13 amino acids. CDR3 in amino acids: CASSIHRVPEAFF. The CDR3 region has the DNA TGTGCCAGCAGTATTCACAGGGTCCCTGAAGCTTTCTTT.

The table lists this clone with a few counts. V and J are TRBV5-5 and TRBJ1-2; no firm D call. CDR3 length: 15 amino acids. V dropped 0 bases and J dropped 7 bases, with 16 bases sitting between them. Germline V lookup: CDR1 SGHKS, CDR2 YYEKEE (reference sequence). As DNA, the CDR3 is TGTGCCAGCAGCTTGGTTCTAGCGCCCAGGTCTGGCTACACCTTC. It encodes CASSLVLAPRSGYTF.

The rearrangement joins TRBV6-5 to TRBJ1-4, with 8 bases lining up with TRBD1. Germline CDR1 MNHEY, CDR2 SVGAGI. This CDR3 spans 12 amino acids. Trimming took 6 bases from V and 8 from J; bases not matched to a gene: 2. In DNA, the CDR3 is TGTGCCAGCAGCCGGGACAGGGAAAAACTGTTTTTT. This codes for CASSRDREKLFF.

DNA for the CDR3: TGTGCCAGCAGCGTGTCCCGGGACAGGGGGGAGGGTGGCACTGAAGCTTTCTTT. Residues: CASSVSRDRGEGGTEAFF. This chain joins TRBV9 and TRBJ1-1; 11 positions agree with TRBD1. This CDR3 comprises 18 residues. J gave up 4 bases and V 2 bases, and 13 bases lay outside the gene matches. Germline V gives CDR1 SGDLS, CDR2 YYNGEE.

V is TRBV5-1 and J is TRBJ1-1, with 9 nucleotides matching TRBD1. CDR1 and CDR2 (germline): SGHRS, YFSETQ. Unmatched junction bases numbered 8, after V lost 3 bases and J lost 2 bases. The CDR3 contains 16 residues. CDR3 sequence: CASSSGQGYYNTEAFF. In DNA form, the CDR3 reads TGCGCCAGCAGCTCGGGACAGGGTTATTATAACACTGAAGCTTTCTTT.

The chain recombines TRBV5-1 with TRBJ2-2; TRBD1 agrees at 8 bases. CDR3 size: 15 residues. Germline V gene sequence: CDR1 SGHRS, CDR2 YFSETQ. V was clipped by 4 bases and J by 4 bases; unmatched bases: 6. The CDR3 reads CASSPQGASTGELFF. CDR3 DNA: TGCGCCAGCAGCCCCCAGGGGGCAAGCACCGGGGAGCTGTTTTTT.